Described below is a single T cell receptor (beta chain) sequence and its context. The antigen is unknown. V lost 0 bases, J lost 2 bases, and 17 bases lay in between. The germline V gene has CDR1 GTSNPN and CDR2 SVGIG (reference sequence). This CDR3 is 17 amino acids long. Based on CD45RO/CCR7/CD25/CD127/CD95/CD27, CD4+ regulatory, stem cell-like memory, naive and central memory cells were sorted. The data originate from a study of beta chain features in type 1 diabetes. Study-wide points: All four CD4+ subsets from Type 1 diabetes patients carried moderately but significantly shorter TCRB CDR3s. Patients' naive, central memory and regulatory TCRB repertoires appeared more alike than those of healthy donors.

Isolated RNA was reverse transcribed in full, so expressed TCRB transcripts were sequenced. Clones were read by immunoSEQ multiplex PCR, and TCRdb kept only the in-frame ones, dropping some. Of under 300,000 clones listed, about 30% are singletons. This receptor was taken from a young man in good health. The chain employs TRBV30 and TRBJ1-5, with D possibly being TRBD1 (6 bases). The sequenced sample consisted of central memory CD4+ T cells from blood. This chain's CDR3 is CAWSVSGAGRRNQPQHF. As DNA, the CDR3 is TGTGCCTGGAGTGTATCGGGGGCGGGCAGACGCAATCAGCCCCAGCATTTT.